The 15 T cell receptor beta chains reported below all come from one sample, sequenced in a study of cytomegalovirus exposure and HLA in healthy donors. Primers for the PCR totalled 60 Vbeta and 13 Jbeta. This table comes from immunoSEQ multiplex PCR, and its TCRdb copy is limited to in-frame clones, with some not included. The sample yields fewer than 100,000 clones, about 80% seen once. Sequenced material: PBMCs. The origin of the receptors is a man aged 35-49 years in good health and CMV-seronegative.

The chain employs TRBV6-6 and TRBJ2-2; 8 positions match TRBD1. Germline lookup yields CDR1 MNHNY and CDR2 SVGAGI (reference sequence). The CDR3 runs 14 residues. V was pared by 6 bases and J by 10 bases, with 10 bases of the junction left unmatched. DNA of the CDR3: TGTGCCAGCAGGATACAGGGGGTTGGCGCGGAGCTGTTTTTT. Translating it yields CASRIQGVGAELFF.

The chain uses TRBV4-1 and TRBJ2-2; TRBD1 aligns across 8 bases. The CDR3 loop spans 16 amino acids. V was clipped by 4 bases and J by 8 bases; unmatched bases: 12. CDR1 and CDR2 from the germline V gene are MGHRA and YSYEKL. CDR3 sequence reads: CASSPPGGGIGGELFF. CDR3 bases: TGCGCCAGCAGCCCCCCAGGGGGCGGGATAGGAGGGGAGCTGTTTTTT.

The chain links TRBV7-9 to TRBJ2-7, with TRBD2 as a possible D gene (6 bases). This CDR3 has 15 residues. Trimming removed 5 bases from V and 3 bases from J, with 17 bases in between. The V gene's germline CDR1 is SEHNR and CDR2 FQNEAQ (reference sequence). CDR3 region: CASSPPNAGSYEQYF. As DNA, the CDR3 is TGTGCCAGCAGCCCCCCGAATGCGGGAAGCTACGAGCAGTACTTC.

V usage is TRBV19 and J usage is TRBJ2-3, with 9 bases that match TRBD1. The CDR3 totals 13 residues. V lost 10 bases to trimming and J lost 5 bases; unmatched junction nucleotides: 7. Germline CDR1 is LNHDA and CDR2 is SQIVND (reference sequence). The CDR3 loop reads CATRTGAEDTQYF. The CDR3 nucleotides are TGTGCCACTAGGACAGGGGCCGAAGATACGCAGTATTTT.

The chain has TRBV5-6 and TRBJ2-7; D uncertain. CDR1 is SGHDT, CDR2 YYEEEE, per germline. The CDR3 length is 11 residues. V gave up 3 bases and J gave up 5 bases, with 6 bases separating them. Written as DNA, the CDR3 is TGTGCCAGCAGCTCAGGCAACGAGCAGTACTTC. It translates to CASSSGNEQYF.

The sample holds a few counts of this clone. This chain connects TRBV19 to TRBJ2-5; the match to TRBD1 covers 11 bases. TRBJ2-7 explains the end of the DNA better; the J call may be wrong. The germline V gene has CDR1 LNHDA and CDR2 SQIVND (reference sequence). CDR3 length: 16 residues. The CDR3 nucleotides read TGTGCCAGTAGTATTGGGACAGGGGGTTTCTCCTACGAGCAGTACTTC. This encodes CASSIGTGGFSYEQYF.

The chain links TRBV6-6 to TRBJ1-2; D gene unclear. The germline V gene encodes CDR1 MNHNY and CDR2 SVGAGI (reference sequence). The CDR3 has 12 residues. The V end lost 6 bases, the J end lost 14 bases, and 19 bases lay between the germline ends. The CDR3 nucleotides read TGTGCCAGCAGCCCGGGAAGGACCGGAGGTACCTTC. Protein sequence: CASSPGRTGGTF.

About this clone: An end of the junction differs from the germline gene, which may be a read error. This chain links TRBV6-1 with TRBJ2-6; 8 bases align to TRBD1. Germline CDR1 is MNHNS and CDR2 is SASEGT. This CDR3 is 17 amino acids long. CDR3: CASREDRGLSGANVLTF. The CDR3 DNA reads as TGTGCCAGCAGAGAAGACAGGGGATTGTCTGGGGCCAACGTCCTGACTTTC.

This clone showed up just a few times. The V call is TRBV10-1, the J call TRBJ2-1; 7 nucleotides align to TRBD1. This CDR3 is built from 13 residues. The V gene's germline CDR1 is WNHNN and CDR2 SYGVQD (reference sequence). V was clipped by 5 bases and J by 6 bases; unmatched bases: 4. This CDR3 reads CASSPTGTNEQFF. CDR3 in DNA: TGCGCCAGCAGTCCGACAGGGACCAATGAGCAGTTCTTC.

V gene TRBV2 combines with J gene TRBJ1-5, with D possibly TRBD1 on 5 matching bases. The CDR3 is 16 amino acids. The V gene lost 7 bases and the J gene lost 1 base, with 17 bases spanning the gap. The germline V gene encodes CDR1 SNHLY and CDR2 FYNNEI. The CDR3 nucleotides read TGTGCCAGCACCTTCGGCGGGGGAGGAAGCAATCAGCCCCAGCATTTT. Translation gives CASTFGGGGSNQPQHF.

Concerning this clone itself: Other DNA sequences from this sample encode an identical CDR3 as well. V usage is TRBV28 and J usage is TRBJ2-5; D is perhaps TRBD1 (6 bases). The CDR3 has 14 residues. Germline CDR1 reads MDHEN; CDR2 reads SYDVKM. Trimming shortened V by 6 bases and J by 1 base, and 12 bases separated the two germline ends. In DNA, the CDR3 is TGTGCCAGCAGGCAAAACAGGGCCCAAGAGACCCAGTACTTC. It specifies CASRQNRAQETQYF.

The chain couples TRBV7-9 to TRBJ1-2; 7 positions match TRBD1. The trim removed 5 bases at V and 6 bases at J, leaving 12 bases unmatched. Germline lookup yields CDR1 SEHNR and CDR2 FQNEAQ (reference sequence). This CDR3 is built from 15 residues. The CDR3 DNA is TGTGCCAGCAGCATGAGGGACAGAGACGAAGATGGCTACACCTTC. Translating gives CASSMRDRDEDGYTF.

This clone has just a few counts. V usage is TRBV4-1 and J usage is TRBJ1-5; maybe TRBD1 (6 bases). The length of the CDR3 is 15 residues. Trimming removed 1 base from V and 0 bases from J, with 7 bases in between. Looked up from germline, CDR1 is MGHRA and CDR2 is YSYEKL. The CDR3 DNA sequence: TGCGCCAGCAGCCAAGGACAGGATAGCAATCAGCCCCAGCATTTT. It codes for CASSQGQDSNQPQHF.

The gene calls are TRBV4-1 and TRBJ1-3, with D hard to call. The CDR3 runs 17 residues. Between the trimmed V and J ends, which lost 0 bases and 1 base, there was a span of 13 bases. Germline values: CDR1 MGHRA, CDR2 YSYEKL. The CDR3 is CASSQDPSPVSGNTIYF. CDR3 in DNA: TGCGCCAGCAGCCAAGATCCTAGCCCCGTGTCTGGAAACACCATATATTTT.

J is TRBJ2-7 and V is TRBV28, with D tentatively TRBD2 (6 bases). Germline V gene lookup returns CDR1 MDHEN and CDR2 SYDVKM. The CDR3 has 14 amino acids. The germline V and J ends were trimmed by 3 bases and 6 bases, with 15 bases remaining between them. The CDR3: CASSFQGGQVEQYF. The CDR3, as DNA: TGTGCCAGCAGTTTCCAGGGAGGTCAGGTCGAGCAGTACTTC.